This TCR beta chain was observed in a study of T cells expressing NK-cell markers (dated by TCRdb to about 2020). Describing the broader study: Eight donors provided sorted CD3+CD56+NKG2C+, CD3+CD56+NKG2C- and CD3+CD56-NKG2C+ T-cell subsets, whose TCR beta-chain repertoires were profiled. Among the eight sequenced donors, seven were HCMV-seropositive and one was HCMV-seronegative. All eight donors whose samples were sequenced were randomly selected healthy volunteers, three of them men and five women. The libraries were sequenced on Illumina HiSeq 2000/2500, MiSeq or NextSeq, producing 2 x 150 bp reads.

Paper-wide results and their limitations: Those dominant clonotypes were again the most abundant among CD3+CD56-NKG2C+ cells in a handful of donors, at roughly 25-60.1%. Whether the expanded NKG2C-expressing T cell clones were specific for HCMV antigens remained unclear. In six donors, the dominant CD3+CD56+NKG2C+ clonotypes were among the top 10 CD8+ clonotypes and accounted for about 1.0-7.5% of CD8+ T cells.

About this clonotype itself: Its antigen is not yet known.

The CDR3 starts with the cysteine, ends with the phenylalanine, and has 14 residues. No DNA is listed. Looking up the germline V gene yields CDR1 ENHRY and CDR2 SYGVKD. TCRdb lists the instrument as Illumina HiSeq 2000. The TCR beta cDNA libraries were made using 5'RACE template switching, a step that added both a universal primer site and unique molecular identifiers. Synthesis of cDNA was primed from the TCR beta constant segment and was followed by two consecutive PCR amplification steps. The source study handled its data this way. MIGEC handled demultiplexing of the reads and grouping by UMI, while MiTCR was used to assemble and quantify clonotypes. To exclude erroneous sequences, only TCR cDNA sequences supported by at least two reads were retained. The tcR package was used for downstream repertoire analysis, with clonotypes matched between fractions based on CDR3 nucleotide sequence plus V segment. VDJmatch was used to annotate antigen specificity against VDJdb, with one amino acid substitution in CDR3 permitted. With the reads reprocessed by TCRdb, a single entry stands for each CDR3 protein sequence and no DNA is reported. None of the V and J calls come from the authors' own analysis; TCRdb made them. This specimen's table enumerates approximately 150,000 distinct CDR3 sequences. The ten largest account for about 18% of the sample.

A commercial ELISA kit detecting HCMV-specific IgG in serum was used to determine HCMV serostatus. Peripheral blood mononuclear cells were isolated from blood by Ficoll density gradient centrifugation. The rearranged segments are TRBV10-3 and TRBJ1-2; TCRdb lists TRBD1, though no DNA is available to test this call. What was sequenced was blood T cells: a sorted CD56 or NKG2C T cell subset, CD4+ or CD8+ T cells, or bulk PBMC T cells (not recorded which). This receptor was identified in a woman aged 18 to 75 in good health. The CDR3 region reads CAISDRDIDYGYTF.